This entry describes one T cell receptor beta chain. Its specificity is unknown. The data are from a study of T cell responses to AZD1222 COVID-19 vaccine. The CDR3 runs to 15 residues. From germline, CDR1 is MNHEY and CDR2 SVGAGI. V was pared by 6 bases and J by 7 bases, with 18 bases between. Findings of the study overall: Vaccine-associated CD4 TCRs spanned spike, dominant at 160-218 and 743-854. Two doses of AZD1222 preceded a rise in Spike-specific TCR breadth and depth. No day 14 peak samples; only post-peak repertoires were characterized.

The data were produced by immunoSEQ multiplex PCR, yet TCRdb's version contains in-frame clones alone and is incomplete. Here the sample spans 100,000 or so clones, about 88% being singletons. Sequenced material: peripheral blood, taken on day 0 of AZD1222 vaccination. The source is an adult in good health. The rearrangement joins TRBV6-5 to TRBJ1-4; D is unresolved. CDR3 DNA: TGTGCCAGCAGCCGCACCCCGGCTCTTAGTGAAAAACTGTTTTTT. It is translated as CASSRTPALSEKLFF.